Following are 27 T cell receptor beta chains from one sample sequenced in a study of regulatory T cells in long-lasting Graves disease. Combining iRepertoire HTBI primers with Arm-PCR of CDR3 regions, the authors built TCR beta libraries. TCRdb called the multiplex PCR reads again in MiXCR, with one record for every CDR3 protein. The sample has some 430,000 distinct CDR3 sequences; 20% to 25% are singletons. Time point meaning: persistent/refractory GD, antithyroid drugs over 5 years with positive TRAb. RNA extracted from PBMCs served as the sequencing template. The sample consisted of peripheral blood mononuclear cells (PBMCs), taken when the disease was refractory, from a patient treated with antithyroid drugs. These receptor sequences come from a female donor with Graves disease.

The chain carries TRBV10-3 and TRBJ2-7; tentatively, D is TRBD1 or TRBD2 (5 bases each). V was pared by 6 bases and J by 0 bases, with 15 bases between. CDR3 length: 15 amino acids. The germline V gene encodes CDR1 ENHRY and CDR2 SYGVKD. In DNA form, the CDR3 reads TGTGCCATCAGCGGGACCGGATCCAGCTCCTACGAGCAGTACTTC. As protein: CAISGTGSSSYEQYF.

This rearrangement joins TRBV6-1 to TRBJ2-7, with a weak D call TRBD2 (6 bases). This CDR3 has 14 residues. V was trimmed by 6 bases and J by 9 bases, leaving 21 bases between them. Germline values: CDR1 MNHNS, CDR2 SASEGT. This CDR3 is CASSPPTSLGAQYF. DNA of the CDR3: TGTGCCAGCAGCCCCCCTACTAGCTTAGGCGCGCAGTACTTC.

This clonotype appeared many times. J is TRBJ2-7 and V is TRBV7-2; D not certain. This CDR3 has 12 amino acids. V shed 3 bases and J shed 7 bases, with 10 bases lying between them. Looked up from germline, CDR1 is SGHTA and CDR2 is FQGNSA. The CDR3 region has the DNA TGTGCCAGCAGCTTCCTCCAGTGGGAGCAGTACTTC. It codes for CASSFLQWEQYF.

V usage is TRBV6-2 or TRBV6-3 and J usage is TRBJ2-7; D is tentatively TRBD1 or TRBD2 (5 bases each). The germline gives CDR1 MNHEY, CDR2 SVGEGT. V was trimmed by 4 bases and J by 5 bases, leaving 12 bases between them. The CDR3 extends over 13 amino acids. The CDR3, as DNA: TGTGCCAGCAGTTGCATGAGGGGCCACGAGCAGTACTTC. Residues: CASSCMRGHEQYF.

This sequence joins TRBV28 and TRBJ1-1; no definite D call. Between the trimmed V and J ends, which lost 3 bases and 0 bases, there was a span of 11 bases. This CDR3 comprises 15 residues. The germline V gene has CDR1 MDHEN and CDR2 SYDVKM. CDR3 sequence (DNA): TGTGCCAGCAGTTTTAGTCGGGTCATGAACACTGAAGCTTTCTTT. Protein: CASSFSRVMNTEAFF. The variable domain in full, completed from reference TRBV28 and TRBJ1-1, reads DVKVTQSSRYLVKRTGEKVFLECVQDMDHENMFWYRQDPGLGLRLIYFSYDVKMKEKGDIPEGYSVSREKKERFSLILESASTNQTSMYLCASSFSRVMNTEAFFGQGTRLTVV.

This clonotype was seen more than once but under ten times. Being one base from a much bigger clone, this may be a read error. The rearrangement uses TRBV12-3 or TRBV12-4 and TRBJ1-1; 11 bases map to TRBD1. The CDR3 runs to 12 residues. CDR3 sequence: CASGTGQGVVLF. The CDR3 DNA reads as TGTGCCAGCGGTACGGGACAGGGGGTAGTGCTCTTT.

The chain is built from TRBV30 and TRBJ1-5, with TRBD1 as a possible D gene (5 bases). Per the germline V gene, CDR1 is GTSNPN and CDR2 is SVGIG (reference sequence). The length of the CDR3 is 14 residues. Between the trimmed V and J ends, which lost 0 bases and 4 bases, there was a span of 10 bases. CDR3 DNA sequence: TGTGCCTGGAGTGTACTAGGGGTAAATCAGCCCCAGCATTTT. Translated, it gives CAWSVLGVNQPQHF.

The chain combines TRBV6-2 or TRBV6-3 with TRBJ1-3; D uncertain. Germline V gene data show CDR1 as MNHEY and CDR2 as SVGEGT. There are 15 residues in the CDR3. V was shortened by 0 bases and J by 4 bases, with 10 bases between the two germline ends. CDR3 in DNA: TGTGCCAGCAGTTACTCGTGGGAATCCGGAAACACCATATATTTT. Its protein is CASSYSWESGNTIYF.

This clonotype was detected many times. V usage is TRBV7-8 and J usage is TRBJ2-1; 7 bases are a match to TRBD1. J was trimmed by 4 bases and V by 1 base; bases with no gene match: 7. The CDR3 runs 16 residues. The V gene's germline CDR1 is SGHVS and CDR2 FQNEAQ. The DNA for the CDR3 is TGTGCCAGCAGCTTAGTGGTAGGGGGCCTTTACAATGAGCAGTTCTTC. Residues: CASSLVVGGLYNEQFF.

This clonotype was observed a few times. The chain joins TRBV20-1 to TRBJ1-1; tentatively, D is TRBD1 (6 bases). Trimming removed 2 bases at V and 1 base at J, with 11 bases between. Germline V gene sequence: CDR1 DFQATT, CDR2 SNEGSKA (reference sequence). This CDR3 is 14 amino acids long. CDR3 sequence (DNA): TGCAGTGCTAGATCCGGGACAAGGAACACTGAAGCTTTCTTT. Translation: CSARSGTRNTEAFF.

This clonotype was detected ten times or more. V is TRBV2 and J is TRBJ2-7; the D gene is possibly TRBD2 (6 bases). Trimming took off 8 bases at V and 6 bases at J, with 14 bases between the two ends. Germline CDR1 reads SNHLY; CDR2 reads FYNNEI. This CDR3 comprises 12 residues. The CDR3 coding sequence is TGTGCCAGCGGTTTTCGGGACTTCGAGCAGTACTTC. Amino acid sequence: CASGFRDFEQYF.

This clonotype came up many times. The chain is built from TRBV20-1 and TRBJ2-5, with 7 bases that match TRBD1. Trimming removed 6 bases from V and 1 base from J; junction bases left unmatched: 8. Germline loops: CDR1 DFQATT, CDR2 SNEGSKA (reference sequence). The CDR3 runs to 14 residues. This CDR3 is CSAEIRGTQETQYF. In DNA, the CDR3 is TGCAGTGCGGAAATCAGGGGGACCCAAGAGACCCAGTACTTC.

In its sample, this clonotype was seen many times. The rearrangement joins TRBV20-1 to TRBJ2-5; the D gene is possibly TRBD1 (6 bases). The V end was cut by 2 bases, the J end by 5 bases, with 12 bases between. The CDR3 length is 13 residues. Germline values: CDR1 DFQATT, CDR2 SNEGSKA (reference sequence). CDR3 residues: CSARRGGVETQYF. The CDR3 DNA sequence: TGCAGTGCTAGACGAGGGGGAGTTGAGACCCAGTACTTC.

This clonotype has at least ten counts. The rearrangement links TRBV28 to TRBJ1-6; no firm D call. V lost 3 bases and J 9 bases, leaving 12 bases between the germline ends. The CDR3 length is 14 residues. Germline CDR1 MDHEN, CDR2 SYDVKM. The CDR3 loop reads CASSLDGGSSPLHF. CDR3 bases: TGTGCCAGCAGTTTGGATGGCGGGAGTTCACCCCTCCACTTT.

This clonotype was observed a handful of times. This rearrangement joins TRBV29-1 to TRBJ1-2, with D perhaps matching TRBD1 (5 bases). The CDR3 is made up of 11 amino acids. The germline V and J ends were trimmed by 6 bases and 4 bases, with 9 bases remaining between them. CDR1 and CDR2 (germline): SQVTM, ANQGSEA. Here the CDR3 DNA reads TGCAGCGTGGGGGATCCCTATGGCTACACCTTC. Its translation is CSVGDPYGYTF.

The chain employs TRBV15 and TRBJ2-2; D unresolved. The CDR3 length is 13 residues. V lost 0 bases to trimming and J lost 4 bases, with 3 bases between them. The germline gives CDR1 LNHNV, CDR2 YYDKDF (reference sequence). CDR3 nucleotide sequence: TGTGCCACCAGCAGAGATCCCACCGGGGAGCTGTTTTTT. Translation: CATSRDPTGELFF.

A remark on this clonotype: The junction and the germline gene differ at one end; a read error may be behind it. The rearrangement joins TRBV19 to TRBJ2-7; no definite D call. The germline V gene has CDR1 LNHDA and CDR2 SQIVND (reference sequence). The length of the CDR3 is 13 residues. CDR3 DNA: TGTGCCAGTAGAGCCCACGACTCCCACGAGCAGTACTTC. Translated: CASRAHDSHEQYF.

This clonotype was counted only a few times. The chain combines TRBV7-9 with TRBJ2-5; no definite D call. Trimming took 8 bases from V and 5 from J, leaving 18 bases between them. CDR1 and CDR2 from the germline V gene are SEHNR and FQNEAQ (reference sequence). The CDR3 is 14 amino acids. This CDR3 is CASDSAPPTETQYF. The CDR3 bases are TGTGCCAGCGATTCCGCTCCCCCCACGGAGACCCAGTACTTC. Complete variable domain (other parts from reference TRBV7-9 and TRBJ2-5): DTGVSQNPRHKITKRGQNVTFRCDPISEHNRLYWYRQTLGQGPEFLTYFQNEAQLEKSRLLSDRFSAERPKGSFSTLEIQRTEQGDSAMYLCASDSAPPTETQYFGPGTRLLVL.

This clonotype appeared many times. CDR3 loop: CASSLAPGTVGEKLFF. The CDR3 DNA reads TGCGCCAGCAGCTTGGCCCCCGGGACAGTGGGGGAAAAACTGTTTTTT. This chain joins TRBV5-1 and TRBJ1-4, with 7 bases identical to TRBD1. CDR1 is SGHRS, CDR2 YFSETQ, per germline. V shed 0 bases and J 8 bases; nucleotides not matched to a gene: 10. The CDR3 length is 16 residues.

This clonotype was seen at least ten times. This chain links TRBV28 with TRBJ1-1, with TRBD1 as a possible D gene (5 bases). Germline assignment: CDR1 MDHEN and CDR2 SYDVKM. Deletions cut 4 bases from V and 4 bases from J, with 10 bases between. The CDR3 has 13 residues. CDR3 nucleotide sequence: TGTGCCAGCAGTTGGACGGGGCCCACTGAAGCTTTCTTT. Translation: CASSWTGPTEAFF.

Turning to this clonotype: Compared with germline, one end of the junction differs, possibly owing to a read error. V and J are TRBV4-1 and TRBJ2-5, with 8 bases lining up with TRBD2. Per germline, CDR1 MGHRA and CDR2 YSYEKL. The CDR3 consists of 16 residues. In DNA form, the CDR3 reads TGCGCCAGCGGCCAAGCTTCGCGGGGGGCTGGAGAGACCCAGTACTTC. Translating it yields CASGQASRGAGETQYF.

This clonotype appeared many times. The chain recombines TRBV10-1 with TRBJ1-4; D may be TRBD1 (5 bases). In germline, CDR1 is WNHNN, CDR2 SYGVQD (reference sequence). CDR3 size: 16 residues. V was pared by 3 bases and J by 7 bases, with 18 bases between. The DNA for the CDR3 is TGCGCCAGCAGTGATCACGACCCCGGGACCGCTGAAAAACTGTTTTTT. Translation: CASSDHDPGTAEKLFF.

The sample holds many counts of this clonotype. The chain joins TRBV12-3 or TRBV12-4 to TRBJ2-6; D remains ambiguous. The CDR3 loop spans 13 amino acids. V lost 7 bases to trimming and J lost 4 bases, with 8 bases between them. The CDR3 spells CASTSGGANVLTF. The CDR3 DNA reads TGTGCCAGCACTTCCGGAGGGGCCAACGTCCTGACTTTC.

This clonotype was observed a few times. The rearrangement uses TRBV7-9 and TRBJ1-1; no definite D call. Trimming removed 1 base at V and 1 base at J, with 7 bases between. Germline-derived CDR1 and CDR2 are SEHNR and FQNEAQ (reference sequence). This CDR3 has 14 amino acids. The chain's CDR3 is CASSLVTANTEAFF. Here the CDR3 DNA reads TGTGCCAGCAGCTTAGTCACGGCGAACACTGAAGCTTTCTTT.

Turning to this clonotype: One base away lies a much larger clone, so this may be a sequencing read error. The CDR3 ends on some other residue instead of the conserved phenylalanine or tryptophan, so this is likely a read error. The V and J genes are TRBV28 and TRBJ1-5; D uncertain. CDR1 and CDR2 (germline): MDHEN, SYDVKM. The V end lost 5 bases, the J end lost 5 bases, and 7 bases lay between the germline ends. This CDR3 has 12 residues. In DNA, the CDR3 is TGTGCCAGCAGTCAATATGATCAGCCCCAGCATCTT. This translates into CASSQYDQPQHL.

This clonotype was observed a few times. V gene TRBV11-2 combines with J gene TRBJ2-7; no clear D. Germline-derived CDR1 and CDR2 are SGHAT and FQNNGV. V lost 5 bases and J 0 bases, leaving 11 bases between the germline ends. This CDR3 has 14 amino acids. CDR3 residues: CASSVQFDSYEQYF. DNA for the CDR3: TGTGCCAGCAGCGTGCAGTTCGACTCCTACGAGCAGTACTTC.

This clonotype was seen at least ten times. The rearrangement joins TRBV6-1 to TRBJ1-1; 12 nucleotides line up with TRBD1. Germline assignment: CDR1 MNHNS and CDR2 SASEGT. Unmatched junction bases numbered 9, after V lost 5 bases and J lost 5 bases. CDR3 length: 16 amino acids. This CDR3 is CASSTGTGGFGTEAFF. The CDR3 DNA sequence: TGTGCCAGCAGTACCGGGACAGGGGGCTTCGGAACTGAAGCTTTCTTT.